One TCR beta chain is described in this entry. This clonotype was recorded at least ten times. Its binding antigen is unknown. No base qualities exist here, and no much larger clone lies one base off it. The entry originates in a study of T-cell reconstitution after alpha-beta-depleted transplantation in children (TCRdb year 2016). For the study in its entirety: T-cell immune reconstitution after TCRalphabeta/CD19-depleted allogeneic hematopoietic cell transplantation in children was quantitatively tracked in the study by means of TCR repertoire profiling. Overall study results and their limits: Over subsequent months, a decline in hyperexpanded clone frequencies was noted, and after one year, T-cell counts and TCRbeta diversity were mostly ascribed to newly produced T cells. The apparently early alphabetaT-cell count recovery about two months after transplant was reportedly dependent on only several hundred rapidly expanded clones derived from non-depleted graft cells. In some patients, the high TCRbeta diversity seen at day 60 was put down to recipient T cells and intrathymic progenitors that had survived conditioning.

Library preparation was by PCR. These reads were obtained on an Illumina HiSeq 2500. TCR library preparation used molecular barcoding, with unique molecular identifiers applied to normalize quantification of the TCRbeta repertoire. Using fastp at Q25 and MiXCR, TCRdb reprocessed the public reads and kept productive beta chains. Records with the same CDR3 protein are collapsed into one entry carrying the most frequent genes and DNA. Across this sample there are 15,000 or so distinct CDR3 sequences, with approximately 5.1% seen only once. The biggest ten clones account for 6.5% to 8.5% of the sample. From the cysteine through the phenylalanine, the CDR3 covers 13 amino acids. Kept here is only the CDR3 DNA, which spans 39 bases and is read in frame from base 1. CDR1 and CDR2 (MRHNA, SNTAGT) derive from the germline V gene. V is reduced by 3 bases and J by 1 base, leaving a spacing of 7 bases between them.

The treatment or condition label, read with the paper, signifies: allogeneic hematopoietic cell transplantation with graft depleted of TCRalphabeta T cells and CD19 B cells. The children who served as transplant recipients had been given grafts of TCRalphabeta/CD19-depleted allogeneic hematopoietic cells. This TCR came from a boy between 10 and 17 years old with acute lymphoblastic leukemia, due to receive a stem cell transplant. The source material was PBMCs, sampled before TCRalphabeta/CD19-depleted stem cell transplant. In this chain, TRBV6-4 is recombined with TRBJ2-7; no D segment can be confidently identified. The nucleotides are TGTGCCAGCAGTGAGGGCCGATCCTACGAGCAGTACTTC. Translated, it gives CASSEGRSYEQYF.